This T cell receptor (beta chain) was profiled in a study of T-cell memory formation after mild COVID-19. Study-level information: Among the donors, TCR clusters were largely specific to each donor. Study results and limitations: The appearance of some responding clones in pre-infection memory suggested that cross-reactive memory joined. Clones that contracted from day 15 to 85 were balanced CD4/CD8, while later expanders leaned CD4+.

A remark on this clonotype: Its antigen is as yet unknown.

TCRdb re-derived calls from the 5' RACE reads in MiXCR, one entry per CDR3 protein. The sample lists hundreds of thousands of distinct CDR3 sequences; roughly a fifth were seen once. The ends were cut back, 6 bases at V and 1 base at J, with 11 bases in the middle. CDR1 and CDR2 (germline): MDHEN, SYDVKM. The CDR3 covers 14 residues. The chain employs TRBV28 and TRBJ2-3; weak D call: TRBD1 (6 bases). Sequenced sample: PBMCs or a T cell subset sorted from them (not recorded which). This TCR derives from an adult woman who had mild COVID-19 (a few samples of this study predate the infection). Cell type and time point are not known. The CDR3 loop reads CASSLQGRTDTQYF. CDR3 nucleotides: TGTGCCAGCAGCCTACAGGGCCGCACAGATACGCAGTATTTT.